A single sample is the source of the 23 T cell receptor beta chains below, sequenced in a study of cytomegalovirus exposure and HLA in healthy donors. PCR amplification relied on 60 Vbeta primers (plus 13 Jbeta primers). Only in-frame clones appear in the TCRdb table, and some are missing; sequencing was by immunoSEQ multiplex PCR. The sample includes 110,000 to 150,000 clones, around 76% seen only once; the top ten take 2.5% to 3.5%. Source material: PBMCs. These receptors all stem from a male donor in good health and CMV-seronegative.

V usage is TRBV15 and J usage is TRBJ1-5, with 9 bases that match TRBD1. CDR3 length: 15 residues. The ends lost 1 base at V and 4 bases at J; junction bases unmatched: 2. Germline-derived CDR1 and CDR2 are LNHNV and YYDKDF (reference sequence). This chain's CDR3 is CATSRVDRGNQPQHF. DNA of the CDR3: TGTGCCACCAGCAGAGTGGACAGGGGAAATCAGCCCCAGCATTTT.

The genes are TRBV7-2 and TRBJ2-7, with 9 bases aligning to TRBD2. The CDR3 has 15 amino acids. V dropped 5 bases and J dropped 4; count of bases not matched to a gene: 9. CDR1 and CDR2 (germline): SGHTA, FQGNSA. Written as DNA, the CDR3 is TGTGCCAGCAGCCCAGCCGGGACTAGCAGATACGAGCAGTACTTC. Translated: CASSPAGTSRYEQYF. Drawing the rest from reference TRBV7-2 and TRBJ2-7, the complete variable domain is GAGVSQSPSNKVTEKGKDVELRCDPISGHTALYWYRQSLGQGLEFLIYFQGNSAPDKSGLPSDRFSAERTGGSVSTLTIQRTQQEDSAVYLCASSPAGTSRYEQYFGPGTRLTVT.

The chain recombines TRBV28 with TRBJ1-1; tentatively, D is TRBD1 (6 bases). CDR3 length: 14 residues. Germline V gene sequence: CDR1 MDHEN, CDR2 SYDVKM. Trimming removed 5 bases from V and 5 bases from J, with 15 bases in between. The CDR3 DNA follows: TGTGCCAGCAGTGCGGGGGGGCTTGGGACTGAAGCTTTCTTT. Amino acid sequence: CASSAGGLGTEAFF.

The CDR3 loop reads CASRATGGVGFDSYEQYF. For the CDR3, the DNA is TGTGCCAGCAGAGCGACAGGGGGCGTCGGGTTTGACTCCTACGAGCAGTACTTC. V gene TRBV2 combines with J gene TRBJ2-7; 10 bases agree with TRBD1. Trimming took 6 bases from V and 0 from J; bases not matched to a gene: 14. This CDR3 contains 18 residues. In germline, CDR1 is SNHLY, CDR2 FYNNEI.

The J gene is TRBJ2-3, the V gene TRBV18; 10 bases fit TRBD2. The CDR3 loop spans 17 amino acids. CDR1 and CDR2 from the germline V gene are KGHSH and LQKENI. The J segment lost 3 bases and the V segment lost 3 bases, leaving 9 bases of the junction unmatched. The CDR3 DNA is TGTGCCAGCTCACCCCGGGTTCCTAGCGGGAGTACAGATACGCAGTATTTT. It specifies CASSPRVPSGSTDTQYF.

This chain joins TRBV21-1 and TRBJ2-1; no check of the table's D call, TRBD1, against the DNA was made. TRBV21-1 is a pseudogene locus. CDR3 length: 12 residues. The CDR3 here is CASKGDAHEQFF. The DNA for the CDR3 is TGTGCCAGTAAGGGGGATGCCCATGAGCAGTTCTTC.

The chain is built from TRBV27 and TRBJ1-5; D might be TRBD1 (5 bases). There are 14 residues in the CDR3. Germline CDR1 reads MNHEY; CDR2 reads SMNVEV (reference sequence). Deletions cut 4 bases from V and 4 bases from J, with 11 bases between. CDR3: CASSYSTDNQPQHF. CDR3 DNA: TGTGCCAGCAGTTATTCGACAGATAATCAGCCCCAGCATTTT.

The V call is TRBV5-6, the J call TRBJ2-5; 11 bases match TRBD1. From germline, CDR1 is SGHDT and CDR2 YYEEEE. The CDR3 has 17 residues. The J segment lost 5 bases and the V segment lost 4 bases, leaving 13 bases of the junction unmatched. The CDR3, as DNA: TGTGCCAGCAGCCCGGGCCGGACAGGGGGCTGGAGGGAGACCCAGTACTTC. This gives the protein CASSPGRTGGWRETQYF.

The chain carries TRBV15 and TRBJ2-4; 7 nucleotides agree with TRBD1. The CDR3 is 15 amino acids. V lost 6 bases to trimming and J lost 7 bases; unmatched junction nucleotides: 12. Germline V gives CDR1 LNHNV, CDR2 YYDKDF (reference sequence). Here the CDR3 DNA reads TGTGCCACCAGAGACACTACGACAGGGCCGAACATTCAGTACTTC. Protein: CATRDTTTGPNIQYF.

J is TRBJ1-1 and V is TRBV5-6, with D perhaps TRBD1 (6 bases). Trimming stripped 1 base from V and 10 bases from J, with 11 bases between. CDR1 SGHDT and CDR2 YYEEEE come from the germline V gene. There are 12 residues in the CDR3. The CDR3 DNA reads TGTGCCAGCAGCTTGAACAGGGCGGGAGCTTTCTTT. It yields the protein CASSLNRAGAFF.

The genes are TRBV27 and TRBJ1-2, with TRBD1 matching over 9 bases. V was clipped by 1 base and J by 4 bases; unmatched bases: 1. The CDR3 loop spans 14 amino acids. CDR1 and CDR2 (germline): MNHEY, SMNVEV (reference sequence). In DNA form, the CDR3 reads TGTGCCAGCAGTTTATTGGGACAGGGCTATGGCTACACCTTC. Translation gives CASSLLGQGYGYTF.

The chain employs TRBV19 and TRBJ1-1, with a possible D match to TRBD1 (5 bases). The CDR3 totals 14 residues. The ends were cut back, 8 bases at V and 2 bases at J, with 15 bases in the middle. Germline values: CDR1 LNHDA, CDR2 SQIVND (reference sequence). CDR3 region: CASGGINLNTEAFF. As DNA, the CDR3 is TGTGCCAGTGGGGGGATAAATCTAAACACTGAAGCTTTCTTT.

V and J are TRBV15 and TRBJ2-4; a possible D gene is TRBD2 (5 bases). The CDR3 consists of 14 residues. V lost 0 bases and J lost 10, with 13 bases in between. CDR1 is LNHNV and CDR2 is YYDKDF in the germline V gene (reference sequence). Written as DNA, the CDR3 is TGTGCCACCAGCAGAGACCGGACTGACCAGATTCAGTACTTC. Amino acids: CATSRDRTDQIQYF.

The CDR3 region is CSFVVGLIGELFF. CDR3 DNA sequence: TGCAGCTTTGTGGTCGGACTCATCGGGGAGCTGTTTTTT. This chain joins TRBV29-1 and TRBJ2-2; D is perhaps TRBD2 (5 bases). V lost 8 bases to trimming and J lost 7 bases, with 17 bases between them. CDR1 SQVTM and CDR2 ANQGSEA come from the germline V gene. This CDR3 spans 13 amino acids.

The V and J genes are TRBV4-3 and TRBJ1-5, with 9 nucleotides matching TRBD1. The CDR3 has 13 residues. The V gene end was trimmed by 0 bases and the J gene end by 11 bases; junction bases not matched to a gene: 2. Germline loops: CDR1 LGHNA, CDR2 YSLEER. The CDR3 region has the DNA TGCGCCAGCAGCCAAGACAGGACAGGGGCCCAGCATTTT. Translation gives CASSQDRTGAQHF.

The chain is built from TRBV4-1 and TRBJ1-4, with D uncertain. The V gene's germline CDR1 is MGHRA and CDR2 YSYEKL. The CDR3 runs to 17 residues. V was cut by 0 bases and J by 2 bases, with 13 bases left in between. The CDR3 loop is CASSQERFGRTNEKLFF. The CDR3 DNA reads TGCGCCAGCAGCCAAGAACGTTTTGGGAGGACTAATGAAAAACTGTTTTTT.

For the CDR3, the DNA is TGTGCCATCAGTGACGCGGGGGGCCCCTCCTACGAGCAGTACTTC. Translation gives CAISDAGGPSYEQYF. The chain recombines TRBV10-3 with TRBJ2-7, with 8 positions matching TRBD2. V shed 3 bases, J shed 0 bases, and the junction held 4 bases outside the gene matches. Looked up from germline, CDR1 is ENHRY and CDR2 is SYGVKD. There are 15 residues in the CDR3.

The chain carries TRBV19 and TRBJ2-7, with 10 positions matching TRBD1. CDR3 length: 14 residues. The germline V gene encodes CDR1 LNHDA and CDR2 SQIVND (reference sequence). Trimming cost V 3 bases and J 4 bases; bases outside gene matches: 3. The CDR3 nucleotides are TGTGCCAGTAGTATTCGACAGGGGGCTTACGAGCAGTACTTC. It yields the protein CASSIRQGAYEQYF.

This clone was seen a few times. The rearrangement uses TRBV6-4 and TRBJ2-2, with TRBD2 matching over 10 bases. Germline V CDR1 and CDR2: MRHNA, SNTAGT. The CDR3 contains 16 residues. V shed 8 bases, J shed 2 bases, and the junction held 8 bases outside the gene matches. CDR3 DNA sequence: TGTGCCAGCCCCCAGCGGGGGGGGCCAAACACCGGGGAGCTGTTTTTT. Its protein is CASPQRGGPNTGELFF.

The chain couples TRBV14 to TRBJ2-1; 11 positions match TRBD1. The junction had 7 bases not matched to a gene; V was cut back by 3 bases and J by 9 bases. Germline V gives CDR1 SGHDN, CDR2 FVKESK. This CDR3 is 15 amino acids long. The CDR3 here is CASSHGQGAPGEQFF. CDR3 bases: TGTGCCAGCAGCCATGGACAGGGGGCTCCCGGTGAGCAGTTCTTC.

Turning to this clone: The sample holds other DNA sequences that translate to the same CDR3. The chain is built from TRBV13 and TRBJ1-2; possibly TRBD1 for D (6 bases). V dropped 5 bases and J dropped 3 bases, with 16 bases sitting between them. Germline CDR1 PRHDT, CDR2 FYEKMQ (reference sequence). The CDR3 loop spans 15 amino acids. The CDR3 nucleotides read TGTGCCAGCAGCATCGAGTGGGACAAATACTATGGCTACACCTTC. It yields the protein CASSIEWDKYYGYTF.

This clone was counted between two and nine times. The CDR3 loop is CASSQDRPSGRDNEQFF. CDR3 coding DNA: TGTGCCAGCAGCCAAGATCGGCCTAGCGGGAGAGACAATGAGCAGTTCTTC. V is TRBV4-2 and J is TRBJ2-1; 10 bases match TRBD2. CDR1 LGHNA and CDR2 YNFKEQ come from the germline V gene. The CDR3 runs 17 residues. Trimming took 0 bases from V and 5 from J; bases not matched to a gene: 7.

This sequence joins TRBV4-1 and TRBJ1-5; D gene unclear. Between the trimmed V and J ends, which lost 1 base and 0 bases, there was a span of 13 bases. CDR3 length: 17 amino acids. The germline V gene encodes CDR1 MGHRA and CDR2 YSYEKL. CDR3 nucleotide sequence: TGCGCCAGCAGCCAAGGACTGACGAGATCTAGCAATCAGCCCCAGCATTTT. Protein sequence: CASSQGLTRSSNQPQHF.